A single T cell receptor beta chain is shown here with its context. Assay: immunoSEQ multiplex PCR; the TCRdb copy retains only in-frame clones and omits some. The sample has roughly 80,000 clones; about 80% are singletons. The sample belongs to a study of OX40 agonist ivuxolimab in advanced cancers. With 0 bases removed from V and 0 bases from J, the gap between germline ends came to 15 bases. CDR1 SGHNT and CDR2 YENEEA come from the germline V gene. The CDR3 consists of 18 residues. The source is an adult with an advanced solid tumor such as melanoma, head and neck, liver or kidney cancer. The chain employs TRBV11-3 and TRBJ2-1; D possibly corresponds to TRBD2 (5 bases). The material sequenced was CD4+ or CD8+ T cells sorted from blood, taken in a trial of the OX40 agonist ivuxolimab. This CDR3 reads CASSLEGSGVSSYNEQFF. The CDR3 nucleotides read TGTGCCAGCAGCTTAGAGGGAAGCGGAGTTAGCTCCTACAATGAGCAGTTCTTC.